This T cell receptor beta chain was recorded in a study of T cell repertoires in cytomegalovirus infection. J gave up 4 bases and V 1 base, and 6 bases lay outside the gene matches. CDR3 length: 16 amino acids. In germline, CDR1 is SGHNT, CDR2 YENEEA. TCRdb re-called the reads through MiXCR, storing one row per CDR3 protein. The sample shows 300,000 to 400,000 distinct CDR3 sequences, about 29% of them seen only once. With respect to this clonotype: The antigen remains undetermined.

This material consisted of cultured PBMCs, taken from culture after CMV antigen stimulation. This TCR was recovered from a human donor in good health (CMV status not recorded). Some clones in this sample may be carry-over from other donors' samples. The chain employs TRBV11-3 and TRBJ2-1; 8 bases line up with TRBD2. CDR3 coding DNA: TGTGCCAGCAGCTTAGGGATTAGCGGGATGTACAATGAGCAGTTCTTC. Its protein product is CASSLGISGMYNEQFF.